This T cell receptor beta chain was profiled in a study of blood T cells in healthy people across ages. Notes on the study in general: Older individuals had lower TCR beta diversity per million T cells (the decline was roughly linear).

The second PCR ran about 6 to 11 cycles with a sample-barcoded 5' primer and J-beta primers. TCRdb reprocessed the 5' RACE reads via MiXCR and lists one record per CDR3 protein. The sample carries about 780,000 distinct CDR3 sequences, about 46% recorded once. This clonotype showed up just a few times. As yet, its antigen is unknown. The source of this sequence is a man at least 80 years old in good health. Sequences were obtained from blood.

The CDR3 DNA is TGTGCCAGCAGGGGGACAGCAAATTTTCCCTACGAGCAGTACTTC. Its protein product is CASRGTANFPYEQYF. The V call is TRBV6-2 or TRBV6-3, the J call TRBJ2-7, with 7 positions matching TRBD1. Looked up from germline, CDR1 is MNHEY and CDR2 is SVGEGT. Losses at the gene ends were 6 bases for V and 2 bases for J; bases not matched to a gene: 10. The CDR3 totals 15 residues.